This entry concerns a single TCR beta chain. Its antigen is not known. The sample is drawn from a study of T cell responses to AZD1222 COVID-19 vaccine. Study results and caveats: An increase in Spike-specific TCR breadth and depth was observed after two AZD1222 doses. Clonal diversity was possibly underestimated, and the donors were mostly white British, with more females.

This CDR3 contains 12 residues. V was pared by 6 bases and J by 10 bases, with 15 bases between. Germline values: CDR1 MNHEY, CDR2 SVGAGI. Libraries were prepared by immunoSEQ multiplex PCR; TCRdb keeps only in-frame clonotypes and omits some of them. The table records more than 95,000 clones, about 92% of them present only once. The receptor was isolated from an adult in good health. The rearrangement joins TRBV6-5 to TRBJ1-2; D is unclear. The starting material was peripheral blood, obtained on day 0 of MenACWY control vaccination. The CDR3 sequence is CASRLADGYYTF. CDR3 sequence (DNA): TGTGCCAGCAGACTAGCGGACGGCTACTACACCTTC.